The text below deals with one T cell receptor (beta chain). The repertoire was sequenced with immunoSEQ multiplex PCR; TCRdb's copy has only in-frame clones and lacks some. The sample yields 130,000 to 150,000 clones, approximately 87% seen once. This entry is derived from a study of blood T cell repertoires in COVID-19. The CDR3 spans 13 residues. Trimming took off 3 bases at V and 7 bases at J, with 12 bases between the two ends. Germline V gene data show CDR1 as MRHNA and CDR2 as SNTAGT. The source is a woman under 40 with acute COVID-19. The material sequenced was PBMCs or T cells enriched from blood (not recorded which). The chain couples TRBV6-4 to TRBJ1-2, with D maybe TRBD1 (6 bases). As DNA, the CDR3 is TGTGCCAGCAGTGAATTACAGGGACGTGGCTACACCTTC. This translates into CASSELQGRGYTF.